What follows are 21 T cell receptor beta chains derived from one specimen sequenced in a study of spatial heterogeneity in lung cancer (dated by TCRdb to between 2019 and 2020). Libraries came from 5' RACE. TCRdb records NextSeq 500 as the sequencer. TCRdb reanalyzed the raw reads on its own, using fastp at Q25 for trimming and MiXCR for clone calling, and kept in-frame beta chains. Rows merge per CDR3 protein into single entries with the most common DNA and genes. This sample lists some 16,000 distinct CDR3 sequences; 6.5% to 8.5% were detected once. Roughly a fifth of the sample goes to the ten largest clones. Broader findings and caveats from the paper: The tumor nonsynonymous mutation count correlated with the number of expanded intratumoral alpha and beta TCRs.

According to the study, the label for this sample's time point signals: sample taken at primary tumor resection. These TCRs' antigens remain unknown. This specimen consisted of lung tumor tissue, obtained at surgery. The source is a female donor with early-stage non-small cell lung cancer.

This clonotype was picked up many times. This beta chain is off target for a library built for alpha chains, so its abundance means little. The rearrangement joins TRBV15 to TRBJ2-6; 11 nucleotides line up with TRBD1. Trimming cost V 5 bases and J 4 bases; bases outside gene matches: 10. Per germline, CDR1 LNHNV and CDR2 YYDKDF (reference sequence). The CDR3 sequence is 18 residues long. The CDR3 loop is CATSAPGQGEIGANVLTF. In DNA form, the CDR3 reads TGTGCCACCAGCGCACCGGGACAGGGGGAAATAGGGGCCAACGTCCTGACTTTC. The full variable domain, rest sourced from reference TRBV15 and TRBJ2-6, is DAMVIQNPRYQVTQFGKPVTLSCSQTLNHNVMYWYQQKSSQAPKLLFHYYDKDFNNEADTPDNFQSRRPNTSFCFLDIRSPGLGDTAMYLCATSAPGQGEIGANVLTFGAGSRLTVL.

In its sample, this clonotype was seen many times. This beta chain appears as a stray read in a library generated for alpha chains; its size is not informative. This chain links TRBV11-1 with TRBJ2-2; TRBD1 matches 8 bases. The CDR3 is 16 residues long. J lost 2 bases, V lost 5 bases, and 7 bases had no gene match. Germline CDR1 is SGHAT and CDR2 is FQDESV (reference sequence). CDR3 bases: TGTGCCAGCAGCCCCCGGGACAGGATCAACACCGGGGAGCTGTTTTTT. Its protein product is CASSPRDRINTGELFF.

This clonotype was observed many times. Found in a library prepared for alpha chains, this beta chain is an off-target read, and its abundance has little meaning. V is TRBV12-3 or TRBV12-4 and J is TRBJ2-1, with TRBD1 matching over 9 bases. CDR3 length: 15 amino acids. The trim removed 6 bases at V and 2 bases at J, leaving 5 bases unmatched. CDR3 bases: TGTGCCAGCAGCCTAGGGACAGGGCCCTACAATGAGCAGTTCTTC. It translates to CASSLGTGPYNEQFF.

This clonotype was detected many times. This beta chain is a stray sequence in a library constructed for alpha chains; its clone size is not meaningful. The chain employs TRBV5-6 and TRBJ2-3; possible D gene TRBD2, 7 bases. The germline gives CDR1 SGHDT, CDR2 YYEEEE. The V gene lost 4 bases and the J gene lost 1 base, with 16 bases spanning the gap. This CDR3 contains 16 residues. The CDR3 DNA reads TGTGCCAGCAGCCGAGAAGGGGGGGCCGGCACAGATACGCAGTATTTT. As protein: CASSREGGAGTDTQYF.

This clonotype was found many times. Because this beta chain is a stray read in a library intended to capture alpha chains, its abundance should not be given much weight. The V and J genes are TRBV20-1 and TRBJ1-1, with D unclear. Germline assignment: CDR1 DFQATT and CDR2 SNEGSKA (reference sequence). The CDR3 sequence is 15 residues long. V lost 0 bases and J lost 2, with 13 bases in between. CDR3 in amino acids: CSARDSGEINTEAFF. CDR3 nucleotide sequence: TGCAGTGCTAGAGATAGCGGTGAAATCAACACTGAAGCTTTCTTT.

On this clonotype: For a library built for alpha chains, this beta chain is a stray read; little rests on its size. V usage is TRBV7-2 and J usage is TRBJ2-7; the D is unclear. Trimming left V 0 bases short and J 4 bases short, with 4 bases between. This CDR3 contains 12 residues. Germline V gene sequence: CDR1 SGHTA, CDR2 FQGNSA. CDR3 in amino acids: CASSLARYEQYF. CDR3 sequence (DNA): TGTGCCAGCAGCTTAGCGAGATACGAGCAGTACTTC.

This clonotype was recorded many times. This beta chain lies outside the target of a library built for alpha chains; its clone size means little. The chain has TRBV5-4 and TRBJ2-2, with D possibly TRBD2 on 5 matching bases. V lost 0 bases to trimming and J lost 2 bases, with 14 bases between them. Germline V gene data show CDR1 as SGHNT and CDR2 as YYREEE (reference sequence). The CDR3 loop spans 17 amino acids. CDR3 protein: CASSLGLGGRNTGELFF. The DNA for the CDR3 is TGTGCCAGCAGCTTGGGCCTTGGCGGGCGAAACACCGGGGAGCTGTTTTTT.

This clonotype came up many times. The library was designed around alpha chains, so this beta chain is a stray read whose abundance carries little weight. J is TRBJ2-7 and V is TRBV7-2; D gene uncertain. The CDR3 runs to 14 residues. CDR1 SGHTA and CDR2 FQGNSA come from the germline V gene. V was clipped by 1 base and J by 7 bases, with 14 bases between them. The CDR3 nucleotides are TGTGCCAGCAGCTTAGAAGTTTACGTCAGTGAGCAGTACTTC. It is translated as CASSLEVYVSEQYF.

As regards this clonotype: With the library built for alpha chains, this beta chain is off target and its frequency is not meaningful. The gene calls are TRBV3-1 and TRBJ2-7, with D perhaps being TRBD1 or TRBD2 (5 bases each). V was pared by 3 bases and J by 0 bases, with 9 bases between. The CDR3 has 14 residues. Per the germline V gene, CDR1 is LGHDT and CDR2 is YNNKEL (reference sequence). CDR3 sequence (DNA): TGTGCCAGCAGCCAGCCCGGGACCTCCTACGAGCAGTACTTC. Translation gives CASSQPGTSYEQYF.

This clonotype was seen repeatedly, ten times or more. This beta chain came through as a stray read in a library set up for alpha chains, and its size says little. V usage is TRBV20-1 and J usage is TRBJ2-3; no clear D. CDR1 and CDR2 from the germline V gene are DFQATT and SNEGSKA (reference sequence). The V and J ends lost 5 bases and 0 bases respectively, with 12 bases between them. The CDR3 totals 14 residues. The CDR3 is CSAFPPQSTDTQYF. The DNA of the CDR3 is TGCAGTGCTTTCCCCCCGCAGAGCACAGATACGCAGTATTTT.

The sample holds many counts of this clonotype. Because the library targeted alpha chains, this beta chain is an off-target read whose size means little. The chain employs TRBV29-1 and TRBJ2-7; 8 bases fit TRBD1. Trimming took 7 bases from V and 5 from J; bases not matched to a gene: 10. The CDR3 is made up of 13 amino acids. Germline V gives CDR1 SQVTM, CDR2 ANQGSEA. CDR3 DNA: TGCAGCGCCTTGCCCGACAGGGGCGACGAGCAGTACTTC. Amino acids: CSALPDRGDEQYF.

This clonotype was observed a few times. Because the library targeted alpha chains, this beta chain is an off-target read whose size means little. This chain connects TRBV2 to TRBJ1-6, with TRBD1 as a possible D gene (5 bases). The V gene lost 3 bases and the J gene lost 0 bases, with 12 bases spanning the gap. Germline CDR1 and CDR2: SNHLY and FYNNEI. The CDR3 consists of 17 residues. The chain's CDR3 is CASSDRRGSSYNSPLHF. CDR3 bases: TGTGCCAGCAGTGATAGACGGGGGAGCTCCTATAATTCACCCCTCCACTTT.

At least ten counts were recorded for this clonotype. The library was built for alpha chains, so this beta chain is an off-target read and its size means little. V usage is TRBV7-9 and J usage is TRBJ1-1; no reliable D call. Between the trimmed V and J ends, which lost 6 bases and 4 bases, there was a span of 21 bases. CDR1 is SEHNR and CDR2 is FQNEAQ in the germline V gene (reference sequence). The CDR3 is made up of 16 amino acids. In DNA form, the CDR3 reads TGTGCCAGCAGTCCGCCCCCGGGCGTCCCCGTCACTGAAGCTTTCTTT. Its translation: CASSPPPGVPVTEAFF.

This clonotype occurred many times. This beta chain is off target for a library built for alpha chains, so its abundance means little. The chain joins TRBV6-5 to TRBJ1-2, with TRBD1 matching over 9 bases. The CDR3 has 17 amino acids. The germline V gene has CDR1 MNHEY and CDR2 SVGAGI. J lost 2 bases, V lost 4 bases, and 11 bases had no gene match. In DNA form, the CDR3 reads TGTGCCAGCAGTTCCGGGACAGGGACGGGATTAAACTATGGCTACACCTTC. It specifies CASSSGTGTGLNYGYTF.

A note on this clonotype: The library was designed around alpha chains, so this beta chain is a stray read whose abundance carries little weight. V gene TRBV5-8 combines with J gene TRBJ1-5, with 7 bases matching TRBD1. The germline V gene encodes CDR1 SGHTS and CDR2 YDEGEE. The CDR3 spans 15 residues. After removal of 2 bases from V and 7 bases from J, the junction contained 9 bases not matched to a gene. In DNA, the CDR3 is TGTGCCAGCAGCTTCTCCGACAGGGAGATCCAGCCCCAGCATTTT. Amino acids: CASSFSDREIQPQHF.

This clonotype is categorized as medium-sized. This beta chain is an off-target read within a library intended for alpha chains, so its frequency means little. The chain couples TRBV5-1 to TRBJ2-2; the D gene could be TRBD1 or TRBD2 (5 bases each). Germline V gene data show CDR1 as SGHRS and CDR2 as YFSETQ. The CDR3 has 13 residues. Trimming took 3 bases from V and 8 from J, leaving 11 bases between them. CDR3 DNA: TGCGCCAGCAGCTCCGCCAGGGAGGGGGAGCTGTTTTTT. As protein: CASSSAREGELFF.

This clonotype has a count of ten or more. In a library made to pick up alpha chains, this beta chain is a stray read with a size that means little. The gene calls are TRBV27 and TRBJ2-7; the D gene is possibly TRBD2 (5 bases). Trimming removed 5 bases at V and 4 bases at J, with 15 bases between. Germline values: CDR1 MNHEY, CDR2 SMNVEV (reference sequence). The CDR3 loop spans 14 amino acids. CDR3 amino acids: CASSPTRESYEQYF. DNA for the CDR3: TGTGCCAGCAGTCCGACACGGGAATCATACGAGCAGTACTTC.

Many counts were recorded for this clonotype. As an off-target read in a library built for alpha chains, this beta chain has a frequency of little significance. The chain combines TRBV9 with TRBJ2-7; 9 nucleotides agree with TRBD1. Germline CDR1 SGDLS, CDR2 YYNGEE. V was pared by 5 bases and J by 6 bases, with 12 bases of the junction left unmatched. CDR3 length equals 15 residues. The CDR3 DNA reads TGTGCCAGCAGTCGTTTGGGACAGGGCTCTCTCGAGCAGTACTTC. The encoded protein is CASSRLGQGSLEQYF.

This clonotype was recorded many times. This beta chain represents an off-target read in a library built for alpha chains; its size is of limited meaning. The V and J genes are TRBV5-6 and TRBJ2-7; tentative D call: TRBD2 (5 bases). Germline assignment: CDR1 SGHDT and CDR2 YYEEEE. The V end was cut by 1 base, the J end by 1 base, with 9 bases between. This CDR3 spans 14 amino acids. Here the CDR3 DNA reads TGTGCCAGCAGCTTGCGGACTCGTTCCTACGAGCAGTACTTC. This gives the protein CASSLRTRSYEQYF. The full variable domain, with the rest looked up from reference TRBV5-6 and TRBJ2-7, is DAGVTQSPTHLIKTRGQQVTLRCSPKSGHDTVSWYQQALGQGPQFIFQYYEEEERQRGNFPDRFSGHQFPNYSSELNVNALLLGDSALYLCASSLRTRSYEQYFGPGTRLTVT.

This clonotype showed up many times. This beta chain is a stray read from a library made for alpha chains; its abundance is not meaningful. This chain links TRBV5-1 with TRBJ1-1; D is undetermined. Germline CDR1 is SGHRS and CDR2 is YFSETQ. This CDR3 has 14 residues. Between the trimmed V and J ends, which lost 0 bases and 1 base, there was a span of 7 bases. CDR3 nucleotide sequence: TGCGCCAGCAGCTTGGCGACGGCGAACACTGAAGCTTTCTTT. Its translation is CASSLATANTEAFF.

On this clonotype: The library was built for alpha chains, so this beta chain is an off-target read and its size means little. The chain couples TRBV5-1 to TRBJ2-5; possible D gene TRBD2, 5 bases. This CDR3 spans 14 amino acids. Germline V CDR1 and CDR2: SGHRS, YFSETQ. V lost 1 base and J 0 bases, leaving 7 bases between the germline ends. The CDR3 protein is CASSLREYQETQYF. In DNA form, the CDR3 reads TGCGCCAGCAGCTTGCGGGAATACCAAGAGACCCAGTACTTC.